The present entry profiles one T cell receptor beta chain with its context. The antigen is unknown. The data were obtained in a study of cytomegalovirus exposure and HLA in healthy donors. General observations from the study: Later on, an analysis found that several of the most significant clusters appeared to be linked to common viral pathogens, which included parvovirus B19. According to the study, 160 or so TCR beta chains were cytomegalovirus-associated. In a later analysis, V- and J-gene trimming of beta chains associated with a DCLRE1C missense variant, replicated independently.

CDR3 length: 17 amino acids. J was trimmed by 6 bases and V by 0 bases; bases with no gene match: 7. Germline lookup yields CDR1 MNHEY and CDR2 SMNVEV (reference sequence). The PCR had 60 Vbeta and 13 Jbeta primers. Libraries were prepared by immunoSEQ multiplex PCR; TCRdb keeps only in-frame clonotypes and omits some of them. The sample carries 270,000 or so clones, 80% to 95% recorded once. This TCR was sampled from a girl aged 2-9 years in good health and CMV-seronegative. This sequence joins TRBV27 and TRBJ1-4, with 10 bases matching TRBD1. The sequencing input was PBMCs. CDR3 bases: TGTGCCAGCAGTTTATCGATAGGGGACAGGGGTGATGAAAAACTGTTTTTT. Residues: CASSLSIGDRGDEKLFF. The full variable domain, in which reference TRBV27 and TRBJ1-4 provide the parts outside the CDR3, is EAQVTQNPRYLITVTGKKLTVTCSQNMNHEYMSWYRQDPGLGLRQIYYSMNVEVTDKGDVPEGYKVSRKEKRNFPLILESPSPNQTSLYFCASSLSIGDRGDEKLFFGSGTQLSVL.